The rows below give T cell receptor beta chains drawn from one sample of a study of blood T cell repertoires in COVID-19. Only in-frame clones appear in the TCRdb table, and some are missing; sequencing was by immunoSEQ multiplex PCR. The repertoire holds 200,000 or so clones, with 65% to 90% as singletons. Sequencing was performed on peripheral blood. All receptors derive from a human donor in a cohort sampled during active COVID-19. CDR3s include the opening cysteine and the closing phenylalanine or tryptophan. The order of the fields is J gene, clone size, V gene, D gene, CDR3 DNA, CDR3 protein. D genes are given only for firm matches. Clone size, where shown, is once, few, many, or a class for clones that have expanded.

TRBJ2-1	-	TRBV28	-	TGTGCCAGCAGTCTACGGCAGGGATACAATGAGCAGTTCTTC	CASSLRQGYNEQFF
TRBJ2-2	-	TRBV28	TRBD2	TGTGCCAGCAGTGAGGGACTAGCGGATACGAACACCGGGGAGCTGTTTTTT	CASSEGLADTNTGELFF
TRBJ2-5	-	TRBV3-1/TRBV3-2	-	TGTGCCAGCAGCCATGGCGGGCGGGGCGGCCCGGGGACCCAGTACTTC	CASSHGGRGGPGTQYF
TRBJ1-2	few	TRBV30	-	TGTGCCTGGAGTCGACATGCCTCTAACTATGGCTACACCTTC	CAWSRHASNYGYTF
TRBJ2-1	few	TRBV3-1/TRBV3-2	TRBD2	TGTGCCAGCAGCCCCGGACTAGCGGTAAACAATGAGCAGTTCTTC	CASSPGLAVNNEQFF
TRBJ1-1	-	TRBV7-8	-	TGTGCCAGCAGCTTAGCGGCAGGCCAGAACACTGAAGCTTTCTTT	CASSLAAGQNTEAFF
TRBJ2-2	once	TRBV4-1	TRBD1	TGCGCCAGCAGCCAAGTGACAGGGGTGGGCGGGGAGCTGTTTTTT	CASSQVTGVGGELFF
TRBJ2-1	-	TRBV6-4	TRBD1	TGTGCCAGCAGAGGACAGGGGGAATGGGATGAGCAGTTCTTC	CASRGQGEWDEQFF
TRBJ1-2	once	TRBV14	-	TGTGCCAGCAGCCACCGACGGGGGAACTACACCTTC	CASSHRRGNYTF
TRBJ1-5	-	TRBV12-3/TRBV12-4	-	TGTGCCAGCAGGACAGGCAGCTGGGGGCCCCAGCATTTT	CASRTGSWGPQHF
TRBJ1-1	-	TRBV14	-	TGTGCCAGCAGCCAAGATCGTTGGGGCAGCTCGAACACTGAAGCTTTCTTT	CASSQDRWGSSNTEAFF
TRBJ2-7	-	TRBV28	-	TGTGCCAGCAGTCCACCCGACACAACGACCTACGAGCAGTACTTC	CASSPPDTTTYEQYF
TRBJ2-5	once	TRBV2	TRBD2	TGTGCCAGCACAGCCATGACTAGCGGGAGGGATCCGGGGTACTTC	CASTAMTSGRDPGYF
TRBJ1-1	-	TRBV12-3/TRBV12-4	TRBD1	TGTGCCGGCACAGGGGTCACTGAAGCTTTCTTT	CAGTGVTEAFF
TRBJ2-1	-	TRBV4-1	TRBD2	TGCGCCAGCAGACAACTAGCGGGAGTATACAATGAGCAGTTCTTC	CASRQLAGVYNEQFF
TRBJ2-7	-	TRBV19	-	TGTGCCAGTAGCCTGCGGGACGGTCCCTACGAGCAGTACTTC	CASSLRDGPYEQYF
TRBJ2-1	-	TRBV19	-	TGTGCCAGTAGTTCGATATCTAAGCCTAGTGAGCAGTTCTTC	CASSSISKPSEQFF
TRBJ2-7	few	TRBV2	TRBD1	TGTGCCAGCAGTGGGGACAGGGGGGTTCTGTCCTACGAGCAGTACTTC	CASSGDRGVLSYEQYF
TRBJ2-1	-	TRBV19	-	TGTGCCAGTAGTATTACAGGGCTATACAATGAGCAGTTCTTC	CASSITGLYNEQFF
TRBJ2-4	few	TRBV28	-	TGTGCCAGCAGTTTACCAAGAGGTATGGAAAACATTCAGTACTTC	CASSLPRGMENIQYF
TRBJ2-2	-	TRBV7-9	TRBD1	TGTGCCAGCAGCACCCGGGACAGCGGCACCGGGGAGCTGTTTTTT	CASSTRDSGTGELFF
TRBJ2-7	-	TRBV29-1	-	TGCAGCGTCCTGACTCCAGAAGGCGCCTACGAGCAGTACTTC	CSVLTPEGAYEQYF
TRBJ1-2	-	TRBV27	-	TGTGCCAGCTGGGGTACAGGGCGGTATGGCTACACCTTC	CASWGTGRYGYTF
TRBJ2-1	-	TRBV15	TRBD2	TGTGCCACCACCGGAAGCGGGAGAGGGGCCTACAATGAGCAGTTCTTC	CATTGSGRGAYNEQFF
TRBJ2-7	-	TRBV28	-	TGTGCCAGCAGTTTTAGCGCCTACGAGCAGTACTTC	CASSFSAYEQYF
TRBJ1-5	-	TRBV28	-	TGTGCCACTCTCCGGGATCAAAGCAATCAGCCCCAGCATTTT	CATLRDQSNQPQHF
TRBJ2-5	-	TRBV6-5	TRBD2	TGTGCCAGCAGTTATGGGCTAGCGGGTCAAGAGACCCAGTACTTC	CASSYGLAGQETQYF
TRBJ1-5	once	TRBV4-2	-	TGTGCCAGCAGCCAAGATCGAGATCAGCCCCAGCATTTT	CASSQDRDQPQHF
TRBJ1-2	-	TRBV5-5	-	TGTGCCAGCAGCTTGGGACGGGACATTCATGGCTACACCTTC	CASSLGRDIHGYTF
TRBJ1-2	-	TRBV3-1/TRBV3-2	TRBD1	TGTGCCAGCAGCCTAGGGACAGGGGATGGCTACACCTTC	CASSLGTGDGYTF
TRBJ1-5	-	TRBV18	-	TGTGCCAGCTCACCACGAGAGGGTCATTCGGGTCAGCCCCAGCATTTT	CASSPREGHSGQPQHF
TRBJ2-1	-	TRBV28	TRBD1	TGTGCCAGCATCCAACAGGGGGTCTCCTACAATGAGCAGTTCTTC	CASIQQGVSYNEQFF
TRBJ1-5	-	TRBV19	TRBD1	TGTGCCTCGGTCGGACAGGGACTTATAGCCAATCAGCCCCAGCATTTT	CASVGQGLIANQPQHF
TRBJ1-3	-	TRBV5-5	-	TGTGCCAGCAGCTTGTTGGCAGGGGGAAACACCATATATTTT	CASSLLAGGNTIYF
TRBJ1-5	-	TRBV10-2	TRBD1	TGCGCCAGCAGTGAGACAGGGGGCGGGCAGCCCCAGCATTTT	CASSETGGGQPQHF
TRBJ1-6	-	TRBV9	-	TGTGCCAGCAGCGTATCCCAAAATTCACCCCTCCACTTT	CASSVSQNSPLHF
TRBJ2-1	-	TRBV18	TRBD2	TGTGCCAGCTCACCACTCCCTAGCGGGAGACCGGAGCAGTTCTTC	CASSPLPSGRPEQFF
TRBJ2-1	-	TRBV24-1	TRBD1	TGTGCCACCAGTGACCAGGGACAGGGGAACAATGAGCAGTTCTTC	CATSDQGQGNNEQFF
TRBJ1-4	-	TRBV28	-	TGTGCCAGCAGTTCCGATTGGACAACAACTAATGAAAAACTGTTTTTT	CASSSDWTTTNEKLFF
TRBJ1-3	-	TRBV27	-	TGTGCCAGCAGTTTAAAGAGCGGTGGGTTAGGCTCTGGAAACACCATATATTTT	CASSLKSGGLGSGNTIYF
TRBJ2-1	once	TRBV28	TRBD1	TGTGCCAGCAGTCCCTGGGACAGGGGAGACAATGAGCAGTTCTTC	CASSPWDRGDNEQFF
TRBJ2-2	-	TRBV27	-	TGTGCCAGCAGTTTATCGCGAGGGACACCTAACACCGGGGAGCTGTTTTTT	CASSLSRGTPNTGELFF
TRBJ2-1	-	TRBV10-1	-	TGCGCCAGCAGTACGACTTTGAGCAATGAGCAGTTCTTC	CASSTTLSNEQFF
TRBJ1-5	-	TRBV15	-	TGTGCCACCAGCAGCTCCCCGGGGCCCCAGCATTTT	CATSSSPGPQHF
TRBJ2-1	once	TRBV27	-	TGTGCCAGCCGGGATATAGGGAATGAGCAGTTCTTC	CASRDIGNEQFF
TRBJ1-5	-	TRBV9	-	TGTGCCAGCAGCCCCCGCTTGTGGGGAGAGCCCCAGCATTTT	CASSPRLWGEPQHF
TRBJ2-2	-	TRBV4-1	TRBD1	TGCGCCAGCAGCCAGAATCGGAGAGGACAGGGAACCGGGGAGCTGTTTTTT	CASSQNRRGQGTGELFF